This T cell receptor (beta chain) derives from a study of shared clonotypes between healthy human individuals. About the study: Each donor's CD4 naive and CD4 memory cells filled three plates apiece, CD8 naive two, and CD8 memory one.

Details on this clone: Other nucleotide sequences from this sample produce the same CDR3.

Every donor was a Caucasian adult from Nashville, Tennessee. Profiled with immunoSEQ multiplex PCR; TCRdb holds only in-frame clones, not every one. The sample includes a few million clones, more than 80% of them seen just once. Trimming left V 0 bases short and J 0 bases short, with 6 bases between. Per germline, CDR1 SGHRS and CDR2 YFSETQ. CDR3 length: 14 amino acids. Sequenced material: naive CD4+ T cells from PBMCs. Subset indicated: CD45RA+ positively selected. J is TRBJ1-1 and V is TRBV5-1; D is possibly TRBD1 (5 bases). This sequence originates from a man between 18 and 35 years old in good health. Some clones in this sample may be carry-over from other donors' samples. The CDR3, as DNA: TGCGCCAGCAGCTTGGCAGGGATGAACACTGAAGCTTTCTTT. Protein product: CASSLAGMNTEAFF.